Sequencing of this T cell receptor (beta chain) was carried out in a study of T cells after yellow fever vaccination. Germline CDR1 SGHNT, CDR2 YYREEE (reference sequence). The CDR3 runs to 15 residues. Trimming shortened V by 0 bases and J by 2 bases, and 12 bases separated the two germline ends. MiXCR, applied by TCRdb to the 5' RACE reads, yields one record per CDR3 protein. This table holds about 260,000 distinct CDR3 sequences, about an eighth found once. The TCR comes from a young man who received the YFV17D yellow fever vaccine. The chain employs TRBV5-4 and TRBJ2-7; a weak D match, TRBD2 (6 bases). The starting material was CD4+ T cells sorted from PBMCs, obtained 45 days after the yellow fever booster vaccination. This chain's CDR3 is CASSLEAGSTYEQYF. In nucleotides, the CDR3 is TGTGCCAGCAGCTTGGAGGCGGGATCCACCTACGAGCAGTACTTC.